Sequencing of this TCR beta chain was carried out in a study of PD-L1 blockade in urothelial cancer (TCRdb year 2017). Background on the whole study: Every patient began therapy in the mid-2010s and was given atezolizumab 1,200 mg intravenously every 3 weeks. Whole exome sequencing and RNA sequencing of pretreatment tumors were performed alongside TCR sequencing in the same patients. Durable clinical benefit was defined as a progression-free survival longer than 6 months, and TCR features were additionally tested against progression-free survival and overall survival. Blood samples yielded a median of around 150,000 T cells and roughly 83,000 unique TCRs, with median clonality approximately 0.08. Somatic, immune and clinical correlates of response to PD-L1 blockade with atezolizumab in urothelial cancer were the focus of an exploratory multi-omic analysis. Eight to ten patients achieved durable clinical benefit and some 21 did not. Blood samples were analyzed at two time points: 3 weeks after treatment start (second dose) and 6 weeks after treatment start. Around 29 patients had pretreatment blood TCR-seq, some 24 had at least one posttreatment blood collection, and some 24 had tumor TCR-seq. An ECOG performance status of 0 or 1 was recorded for the patients, and 0 to 3 prior chemotherapy regimens had been received by the patients. About 90% of the roughly 29 patients were identified as males with urothelial cancer of bladder origin, and a prior smoking history was reported by 18 of 29 patients. Pretreatment tumor samples, along with matched peripheral blood serially collected before and after atezolizumab treatment, were subjected to TCR sequencing. Results and caveats for the whole study, not just this receptor: A pretreatment peripheral blood TCR clonality below the median was linked to improved progression-free and overall survival. Because the sample size was small (n of about 30) and many exploratory analyses were performed, the results are intended to be hypothesis-generating. Patients with durable benefit showed greater expansion of tumor-associated TCR clones in peripheral blood 3 weeks after starting treatment (n ≈ 21, p = 0.022).

The time point label on this specimen signifies: pretreatment peripheral blood. The cohort included 25 to 30 patients with locally advanced or metastatic urothelial carcinoma who were treated at Memorial Sloan Kettering on a trial protocol. Peripheral blood mononuclear cells were collected pretreatment and during treatment, with between 1 and 8 total time points obtained per patient. The Qiagen DNeasy Blood extraction kit was used to purify genomic DNA from total PBMCs and tumor samples. Collected pretreatment and during treatment, PBMCs were isolated and stored as previously described. In the case of this clone: The target of this receptor is not known. The input lacks base qualities; no much larger clone sits a single base away.

Synthetic TCR analog templates were spiked into each PCR so that absolute template abundance could be estimated from read counts. Using the immunoSEQ assay, TCRbeta CDR3 regions were amplified from genomic DNA with bias-controlled V and J gene primers. Sequencing of rearranged TCRbeta segments was done at approximately 20X coverage. The source study handled its data this way. Sequencing errors were corrected by clustering, and CDR3s were annotated against IMGT so that V, D and J genes could be assigned. Only productive TCRbeta rearrangements were used in downstream analyses, excluding out-of-frame or stop-codon sequences. Clonality was computed as one minus Shannon entropy normalized by the log of the number of unique productive sequences. Fisher's exact test with Benjamini-Hochberg correction, at a threshold of adjusted p below 0.01, was used to find clones that differed between time points or between blood and tumor. What TCRdb holds here is the immuneACCESS table cut down to in-frame rearrangements. Part of the clones is not present; checked against another copy, under half of the missing clones reflect an unresolved V gene, and the others are unexplained. That table supplies the V and J calls and clone size; D and trimming were determined from the DNA. This sample gives 45,000 to 60,000 clones in total; approximately 85% of them show up just once. The ten largest clones represent approximately 2% of the sample.

The germline ends are 14 bases apart after V is trimmed by 2 bases and J by 9 bases. Per the germline V gene, SGHVS is the CDR1 and FNYEAQ is the CDR2. The CDR3 runs 15 residues from the cysteine to the phenylalanine. Only the CDR3 DNA stays, 45 bases, in frame from base 1. Sequencing was performed on PBMCs, taken around atezolizumab (anti-PD-L1) treatment. This sequence was found in a man in his forties or fifties with urothelial cancer. The sequence joins TRBV7-6 to TRBJ1-6, with no confidently assigned D gene. Here the CDR3 is given as CASSLKGDPGSPLHF. The DNA reads as follows: TGTGCCAGCAGCTTAAAGGGAGATCCGGGTTCACCCCTCCACTTT.